This T cell receptor beta chain was recorded in a study of cytomegalovirus exposure and HLA in healthy donors (dated by TCRdb to 2015 to 2018). For the study in its entirety: According to a later analysis, the 120 or so validation repertoires were produced on the same platform as the roughly 700 repertoires of the first cohort. In addition to the first cohort of 666 subjects, a separate validation cohort of 120 different subjects was used. The study combined high-throughput TCR immunosequencing, statistical association of individual TCRs with disease status, and machine learning to predict cytomegalovirus infection status. The study aimed to test whether signatures of past pathogen exposure could be identified by cataloging public T cell receptors. Study-wide findings and limitations: A later analysis had no HLA typing for the validation cohort, so co-occurrence there was scored across all 110 or so repertoires. While some public TCRs were present in many individuals, most TCR sequences turned up only very rarely across donors. The classifier was reported to diagnose cytomegalovirus status with high specificity and sensitivity in both the original and validation cohorts. In a later analysis, TCRs clustered in the first cohort were found to also tend to co-occur in the approximately 120 validation repertoires, with approximately 94% of cluster scores above 0. The study gave a list of 150 to 200 TCR beta chains associated with cytomegalovirus. According to the authors, the approach could potentially be generalized to other disease states and immunological phenotypes. In vitro tests confirmed that a few of the cytomegalovirus-associated TCR beta chains recognize cytomegalovirus antigens.

At the junction V is shortened by 2 bases and J by 0 bases, with 15 bases in between. CDR3 length: 16 amino acids, cysteine to phenylalanine. The CDR3 DNA has 48 bases and is translated from base 1. The germline V gene specifies SGHRS as CDR1 and YFSETQ as CDR2. Separate from the roughly 700-subject first cohort, the validation cohort of over 90 subjects was the group to which the donors belonged. About this clone: Its antigen target is currently unknown. Base qualities are not at hand, and no much larger clone is one base apart.

Libraries were prepared through the immunoSEQ multiplex PCR assay. As for the original processing: A statistical classification framework was built for diagnosing cytomegalovirus status from the catalog of TCR beta chain sequences. TCRdb mirrors the immuneACCESS table, restricted to in-frame sequences. Some clones are absent from its copies; in checked studies, under half trace to an unresolved V gene, and the reason for the others is unknown. The V and J calls and clone size were taken over from that table, and D and trimming were inferred from the DNA. The sample records approximately 220,000 clones, around 90% of which are singletons. Together, the top ten hold around 1.1% of the sample.

Sequencing input: PBMCs. The chain uses TRBV5-1 and TRBJ2-7; there is no confident call for the D gene. The sequence came from a woman aged 18-29 years in good health and CMV-seronegative. The CDR3 amino acid sequence is: CASSFFEAVSSYEQYF. The base sequence is TGCGCCAGCAGCTTTTTCGAGGCGGTTAGCTCCTACGAGCAGTACTTC.